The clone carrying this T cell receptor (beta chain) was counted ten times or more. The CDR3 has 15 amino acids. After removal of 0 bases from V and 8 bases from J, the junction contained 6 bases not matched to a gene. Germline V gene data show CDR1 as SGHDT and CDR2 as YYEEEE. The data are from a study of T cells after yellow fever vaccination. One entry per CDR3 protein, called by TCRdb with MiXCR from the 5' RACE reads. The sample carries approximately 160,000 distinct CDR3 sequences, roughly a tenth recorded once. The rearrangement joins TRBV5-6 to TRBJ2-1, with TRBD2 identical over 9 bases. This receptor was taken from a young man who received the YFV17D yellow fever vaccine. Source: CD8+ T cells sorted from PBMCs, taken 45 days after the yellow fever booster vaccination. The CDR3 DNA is TGTGCCAGCAGCTTGGTCGCGGGGGGGCCGGATGAGCAGTTCTTC. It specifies CASSLVAGGPDEQFF.